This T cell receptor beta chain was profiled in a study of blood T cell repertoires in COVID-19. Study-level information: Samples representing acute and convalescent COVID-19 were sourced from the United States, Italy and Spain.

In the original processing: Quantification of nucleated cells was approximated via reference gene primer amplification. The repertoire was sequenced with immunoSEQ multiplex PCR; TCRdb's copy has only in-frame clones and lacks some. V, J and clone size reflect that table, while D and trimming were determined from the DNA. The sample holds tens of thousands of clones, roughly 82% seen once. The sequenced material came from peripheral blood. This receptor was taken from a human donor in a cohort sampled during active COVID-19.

CDR3 nucleotide sequence: TGTGCCAGCAGAAAAGGGGTACAAACGGAGACCCAGTACTTC. It translates to CASRKGVQTETQYF. J is TRBJ2-5 and V is TRBV6-6; a possible D gene is TRBD1 (5 bases). This CDR3 comprises 14 residues. V was shortened by 6 bases and J by 5 bases, with 16 bases between the two germline ends. Germline assignment: CDR1 MNHNY and CDR2 SVGAGI (reference sequence).